The 32 T cell receptor beta chains listed next were all sequenced from one sample in a study of T-cell memory formation after mild COVID-19. TCRdb processed the 5' RACE reads anew with MiXCR; each CDR3 protein has one entry. The sample lists about 350,000 distinct CDR3 sequences, approximately 29% seen once, with roughly 13% in the top ten. Input material: PBMCs or a T cell subset sorted from them (not recorded which). Receptors were obtained from an adult woman who had mild COVID-19 (a few samples of this study predate the infection). Cell type and time point are not known.

This clonotype has more than one count but fewer than ten. The chain carries TRBV7-3 and TRBJ2-1; D is uncertain. Per germline, CDR1 SGHTA and CDR2 FQGTGA. CDR3 length: 16 residues. V was clipped by 8 bases and J by 1 base, with 18 bases between them. CDR3 in DNA: TGTGCCAGCTCCCCTCTCGTAGGGTTTTCCTACAATGAGCAGTTCTTC. Translating gives CASSPLVGFSYNEQFF. Using reference TRBV7-3 and TRBJ2-1 for the parts outside the CDR3, the full variable domain is GAGVSQTPSNKVTEKGKYVELRCDPISGHTALYWYRQSLGQGPEFLIYFQGTGAADDSGLPNDRFFAVRPEGSVSTLKIQRTERGDSAVYLCASSPLVGFSYNEQFFGPGTRLTVL.

There are a few counts of this clonotype. The chain employs TRBV15 and TRBJ2-3; maybe TRBD2 (6 bases). Germline CDR1 and CDR2: LNHNV and YYDKDF (reference sequence). The V end was cut by 1 base, the J end by 8 bases, with 28 bases between. The CDR3 length is 19 residues. The DNA of the CDR3 is TGTGCCACCAGCAGAGTGTTGCCCGGGGACTTGCATTCACAGATTACGCAGTATTTT. Its protein product is CATSRVLPGDLHSQITQYF.

J is TRBJ2-2 and V is TRBV20-1; D ambiguous. This CDR3 region has 14 residues. CDR1 and CDR2 from the germline V gene are DFQATT and SNEGSKA (reference sequence). Trimming took off 2 bases at V and 1 base at J, with 8 bases between the two ends. CDR3 DNA: TGCAGTGCTAGACGCAGATTGAACACCGGGGAGCTGTTTTTT. This codes for CSARRRLNTGELFF.

The V gene is TRBV7-6, the J gene TRBJ2-7; TRBD1 agrees at 9 bases. CDR3 length: 16 amino acids. CDR1 is SGHVS, CDR2 FNYEAQ, per germline. After removal of 4 bases from V and 2 bases from J, the junction contained 9 bases not matched to a gene. CDR3: CASSSPGRQGAYEQYF. Written as DNA, the CDR3 is TGTGCCAGCAGCTCCCCCGGGAGACAGGGGGCCTACGAGCAGTACTTC.

This chain joins TRBV30 and TRBJ2-7; weak D call: TRBD2 (5 bases). Deletions cut 2 bases from V and 1 base from J, with 18 bases between. CDR3 length: 16 residues. Germline values: CDR1 GTSNPN, CDR2 SVGIG (reference sequence). As DNA, the CDR3 is TGTGCCTGGAGTCGTCATCCGGGATTTCGTTCCTACGAGCAGTACTTC. It specifies CAWSRHPGFRSYEQYF.

In this sample, this clonotype turned up a few times. The chain links TRBV7-9 to TRBJ2-7; weak D call: TRBD2 (6 bases). The V and J ends lost 5 bases and 2 bases respectively, with 19 bases between them. The CDR3 is made up of 16 amino acids. CDR1 SEHNR and CDR2 FQNEAQ come from the germline V gene (reference sequence). CDR3 DNA sequence: TGTGCCAGCAGCGGCGAGGCTGGTCGGGGGACCTACGAGCAGTACTTC. Translating gives CASSGEAGRGTYEQYF.

This clonotype was detected a few times. V gene TRBV14 combines with J gene TRBJ2-7; no clear D. CDR3 length: 12 residues. Between the trimmed V and J ends, which lost 3 bases and 3 bases, there was a span of 6 bases. Germline loops: CDR1 SGHDN, CDR2 FVKESK. For the CDR3, the DNA is TGTGCCAGCAGCCAGGTCCACTACGAGCAGTACTTC. Residues: CASSQVHYEQYF.

This sequence joins TRBV4-1 and TRBJ2-3; D may be TRBD2 (6 bases). V lost 0 bases and J lost 1, with 14 bases in between. This CDR3 has 17 residues. Germline lookup yields CDR1 MGHRA and CDR2 YSYEKL. The CDR3 coding sequence is TGCGCCAGCAGCCAAGATTCGGGGGTGATGGGCACAGATACGCAGTATTTT. This gives the protein CASSQDSGVMGTDTQYF.

The rearrangement joins TRBV6-1 to TRBJ1-1, with no clear D. Per germline, CDR1 MNHNS and CDR2 SASEGT. The CDR3 consists of 12 residues. V gave up 6 bases and J gave up 4 bases, with 9 bases separating them. The DNA of the CDR3 is TGTGCCAGCAGGTACGGGGTCACTGAAGCTTTCTTT. Amino acids: CASRYGVTEAFF.

This clonotype was observed a few times. The chain is built from TRBV5-1 and TRBJ1-1; D not certain. Germline V gives CDR1 SGHRS, CDR2 YFSETQ. The V end lost 0 bases, the J end lost 0 bases, and 6 bases lay between the germline ends. The CDR3 runs 14 residues. CDR3 loop: CASSLGVLNTEAFF. The CDR3 DNA is TGCGCCAGCAGCTTGGGGGTCCTGAACACTGAAGCTTTCTTT.

This clonotype was seen more than once but under ten times. This chain joins TRBV9 and TRBJ1-1, with D perhaps TRBD1 (5 bases). From germline, CDR1 is SGDLS and CDR2 YYNGEE. The CDR3 runs to 14 residues. Trimming stripped 0 bases from V and 8 bases from J, with 14 bases between. The CDR3 DNA reads TGTGCCAGCAGCGTAGACCCTAGGACACCCGAAGCTTTCTTT. Translating gives CASSVDPRTPEAFF.

A few counts support this clonotype. The CDR3 nucleotides read TGTGCCAGCAGCAGACAGGGATTGGATGAGCAGTTCTTC. It yields the protein CASSRQGLDEQFF. This sequence joins TRBV2 and TRBJ2-1, with 7 bases that match TRBD1. With 6 bases clipped from V and 8 bases from J, the junction kept 7 bases outside the gene matches. The CDR3 totals 13 residues. From germline, CDR1 is SNHLY and CDR2 FYNNEI.

This clonotype was recorded at least ten times. At one end the junction does not follow the germline gene, possibly because of a read error. The chain combines TRBV12-3 or TRBV12-4 with TRBJ2-7; TRBD2 might be the D (5 bases). The CDR3 extends over 12 amino acids. CDR3 protein: CASSLSGYEQYF. CDR3 coding DNA: TGCGCCAGCAGCTTGAGCGGCTACGAGCAGTACTTC.

This clonotype was seen more than once but under ten times. V and J are TRBV24-1 and TRBJ2-1; TRBD2 matches 14 bases. Germline V gene lookup returns CDR1 KGHDR and CDR2 SFDVKD. This CDR3 is built from 15 residues. V trimming: 5 bases; J trimming: 14 bases; junction bases outside the gene matches: 10. The CDR3 is CATSGAGLAGVVEFF. In DNA form, the CDR3 reads TGTGCCACCAGTGGTGCGGGACTAGCGGGAGTCGTGGAGTTCTTC.

The table lists this clonotype with a few counts. J is TRBJ1-6 and V is TRBV6-5, with TRBD1 as a possible D gene (5 bases). CDR3 length equals 16 residues. Looked up from germline, CDR1 is MNHEY and CDR2 is SVGAGI. V shed 2 bases and J shed 6 bases, with 14 bases lying between them. The DNA for the CDR3 is TGTGCCAGCAGTTACCAGGCGGGGGTCAGTAATTCACCCCTCCACTTT. As protein: CASSYQAGVSNSPLHF.

This chain links TRBV7-3 with TRBJ2-2, with 9 positions matching TRBD1. The length of the CDR3 is 13 residues. Germline V gene lookup returns CDR1 SGHTA and CDR2 FQGTGA. J was trimmed by 5 bases and V by 8 bases; bases with no gene match: 3. The CDR3 loop reads CASSGTGTGELFF. The CDR3 coding sequence is TGTGCCAGCTCTGGGACAGGGACCGGGGAGCTGTTTTTT.

This clonotype was seen only a few times. The rearrangement uses TRBV10-1 and TRBJ1-1; D is undetermined. CDR1 is WNHNN, CDR2 SYGVQD, per germline (reference sequence). Trimming pared 0 bases from V and 0 bases from J, leaving 14 bases between. This CDR3 contains 17 residues. The CDR3 region has the DNA TGCGCCAGCAGTGAGTCAAAGGTGGGTTATATGAACACTGAAGCTTTCTTT. It yields the protein CASSESKVGYMNTEAFF.

This clonotype was detected a few times. The V and J genes are TRBV7-9 and TRBJ2-3, with 10 bases lining up with TRBD2. CDR3 size: 17 residues. The ends lost 0 bases at V and 2 bases at J; junction bases unmatched: 5. Looked up from germline, CDR1 is SEHNR and CDR2 is FQNEAQ (reference sequence). Written as DNA, the CDR3 is TGTGCCAGCAGCTTAGCCCGGACTAGCGGACACACAGATACGCAGTATTTT. Protein product: CASSLARTSGHTDTQYF. The full variable domain, rest sourced from reference TRBV7-9 and TRBJ2-3, is DTGVSQNPRHKITKRGQNVTFRCDPISEHNRLYWYRQTLGQGPEFLTYFQNEAQLEKSRLLSDRFSAERPKGSFSTLEIQRTEQGDSAMYLCASSLARTSGHTDTQYFGPGTRLTVL.

V usage is TRBV7-9 and J usage is TRBJ2-1; D possibly corresponds to TRBD2 (5 bases). V lost 5 bases to trimming and J lost 10 bases, with 12 bases between them. In germline, CDR1 is SEHNR, CDR2 FQNEAQ (reference sequence). CDR3 length: 12 amino acids. CDR3 amino acids: CASSPPDSEQFF. The CDR3 region has the DNA TGTGCCAGCAGCCCCCCGGACTCAGAGCAGTTCTTC. The entire variable domain, with the rest obtained from reference TRBV7-9 and TRBJ2-1, is as follows: DTGVSQNPRHKITKRGQNVTFRCDPISEHNRLYWYRQTLGQGPEFLTYFQNEAQLEKSRLLSDRFSAERPKGSFSTLEIQRTEQGDSAMYLCASSPPDSEQFFGPGTRLTVL.

There are a few counts of this clonotype. The chain recombines TRBV7-2 with TRBJ2-1, with unresolved D. V lost 4 bases to trimming and J lost 5 bases, with 6 bases between them. The germline V gene has CDR1 SGHTA and CDR2 FQGNSA. The CDR3 totals 12 residues. The DNA for the CDR3 is TGTGCCAGCAGCTCCGATGACAATGAGCAGTTCTTC. Translated: CASSSDDNEQFF.

The rearrangement uses TRBV7-9 and TRBJ1-2; D is possibly TRBD1 (5 bases). This CDR3 is 14 amino acids long. CDR1 is SEHNR, CDR2 FQNEAQ, per germline (reference sequence). Trimming left V 7 bases short and J 0 bases short, with 12 bases between. In DNA form, the CDR3 reads TGTGCCAGCACCAAGCCGGGGGCTAACTATGGCTACACCTTC. This codes for CASTKPGANYGYTF.

This clonotype was counted only a few times. J is TRBJ2-7 and V is TRBV20-1; D unresolved. There are 14 residues in the CDR3. V was shortened by 1 base and J by 6 bases, with 16 bases between the two germline ends. CDR1 and CDR2 from the germline V gene are DFQATT and SNEGSKA (reference sequence). The chain's CDR3 is CSARAAKGHSEQYF. CDR3 DNA: TGCAGTGCTAGAGCGGCAAAAGGGCACTCCGAGCAGTACTTC.

This chain links TRBV20-1 with TRBJ1-1; 10 nucleotides match TRBD1. Unmatched junction bases numbered 4, after V lost 0 bases and J lost 0 bases. The CDR3 is 16 residues long. Germline values: CDR1 DFQATT, CDR2 SNEGSKA (reference sequence). CDR3 in DNA: TGCAGTGCTAGAGACGGGACAGGGGATCTGAACACTGAAGCTTTCTTT. Its protein is CSARDGTGDLNTEAFF.

For the CDR3, the DNA is TGTGCCAGCAGCTCCTTGGAGGCTGAAGCTTTCTTT. Protein: CASSSLEAEAFF. This chain connects TRBV7-9 to TRBJ1-1; D unresolved. Germline CDR1 SEHNR, CDR2 FQNEAQ (reference sequence). This CDR3 region has 12 residues. V shed 4 bases and J shed 6 bases, with 9 bases lying between them.

The table lists this clonotype with a few counts. The chain is built from TRBV7-9 and TRBJ1-1; D may be TRBD1 (6 bases). Trimming left V 4 bases short and J 0 bases short, with 12 bases between. Germline V lookup: CDR1 SEHNR, CDR2 FQNEAQ (reference sequence). There are 15 residues in the CDR3. The CDR3 sequence: CASSSRTALNTEAFF. The CDR3 DNA follows: TGTGCCAGCAGCTCCCGGACAGCCCTGAACACTGAAGCTTTCTTT.

The chain employs TRBV7-2 and TRBJ1-1, with 9 bases that match TRBD1. J lost 5 bases, V lost 3 bases, and 7 bases had no gene match. The CDR3 is 15 residues long. CDR1 SGHTA and CDR2 FQGNSA come from the germline V gene. In DNA form, the CDR3 reads TGTGCCAGCAGCTTTAGTATGGGACAGGGAACTGAAGCTTTCTTT. Encoded protein: CASSFSMGQGTEAFF.

The chain couples TRBV27 to TRBJ1-6; 8 bases are a match to TRBD1. The ends lost 3 bases at V and 9 bases at J; junction bases unmatched: 13. The CDR3 consists of 17 residues. Germline loops: CDR1 MNHEY, CDR2 SMNVEV (reference sequence). The chain's CDR3 is CASSFLFQGAPGSPLHF. The CDR3 region has the DNA TGTGCCAGCAGTTTCCTCTTTCAGGGGGCGCCGGGTTCACCCCTCCACTTT.

This clonotype was counted between two and nine times. V and J are TRBV5-1 and TRBJ2-5; TRBD1 agrees at 8 bases. Germline V gene lookup returns CDR1 SGHRS and CDR2 YFSETQ. The CDR3 consists of 19 residues. V shed 0 bases and J 4 bases; nucleotides not matched to a gene: 17. CDR3 nucleotide sequence: TGCGCCAGCAGCTTGGCCCTCTTGGCTTACCAGGGGGCGGGAGAGACCCAGTACTTC. Protein product: CASSLALLAYQGAGETQYF.

This clonotype was detected a few times. This chain uses TRBV12-3 or TRBV12-4 with TRBJ2-2, with no clear D. V was pared by 6 bases and J by 6 bases, with 5 bases between. The CDR3 covers 11 residues. The CDR3 reads CASRRPGELFF. The CDR3 DNA is TGTGCCAGCAGACGCCCCGGGGAGCTGTTTTTT.

Regarding this clonotype: A much larger clone differs from this one at a single base, so this may be a read error. V is TRBV5-4 and J is TRBJ1-1, with D perhaps matching TRBD1 (5 bases). The germline V gene has CDR1 SGHNT and CDR2 YYREEE (reference sequence). The V gene lost 4 bases and the J gene lost 2 bases, with 9 bases spanning the gap. The length of the CDR3 is 13 residues. CDR3 sequence: CASSPRVNTEAFF. DNA for the CDR3: TGTGCCAGCAGCCCCAGGGTTAACACTGAAGCTTTCTTT.

The chain combines TRBV7-8 with TRBJ2-1, with 7 nucleotides matching TRBD2. Trimming cost V 0 bases and J 3 bases; bases outside gene matches: 8. CDR3 length equals 17 residues. Per germline, CDR1 SGHVS and CDR2 FQNEAQ. The DNA for the CDR3 is TGTGCCAGCAGCTTAGCGGAACTAGCGCTTAGCTACAATGAGCAGTTCTTC. This codes for CASSLAELALSYNEQFF. Variable domain in full (rest from reference TRBV7-8 and TRBJ2-1): GAGVSQSPRYKVAKRGQDVALRCDPISGHVSLFWYQQALGQGPEFLTYFQNEAQLDKSGLPSDRFFAERPEGSVSTLKIQRTQQEDSAVYLCASSLAELALSYNEQFFGPGTRLTVL.

The chain recombines TRBV6-5 with TRBJ1-2, with 10 bases identical to TRBD1. The CDR3 extends over 14 amino acids. V shed 6 bases and J 5 bases; nucleotides not matched to a gene: 6. The germline CDR1 and CDR2 sequences are MNHEY and SVGAGI. CDR3 bases: TGTGCCAGCAGGCCCGGGACAGGGGTATATGGCTACACCTTC. Translating it yields CASRPGTGVYGYTF.